This is a list of T cell receptor beta chains from one sample in a study of monozygotic twins with cystic fibrosis. Libraries were prepared by immunoSEQ multiplex PCR; TCRdb keeps only in-frame clonotypes and omits some of them. The sample has roughly 20,000 clones, 95% to 98% seen once. Sequences were obtained from blood. These receptors originate from a woman aged 25 to 39 with cystic fibrosis. The CDR3 runs from the conserved cysteine through the conserved F or W. The D gene is left open where the match is weak. Some rows have no size entry. The others give once, few or many, or a class for an expanded clone.

D gene: TRBD1
V gene: TRBV11-2
clone size: .
J gene: TRBJ1-5
CDR3 protein: CASSILVEIDRGSNQPQHF
CDR3 DNA: TGTGCCAGCAGCATCTTAGTTGAAATAGACAGGGGAAGCAATCAGCCCCAGCATTTT

D gene: .
V gene: TRBV19
clone size: .
J gene: TRBJ1-2
CDR3 protein: CASSISSQGRAAGYTF
CDR3 DNA: TGTGCCAGTAGTATAAGCTCTCAGGGGCGCGCGGCTGGCTACACCTTC

D gene: .
V gene: TRBV7-9
clone size: .
J gene: TRBJ1-1
CDR3 protein: CASSLQNTEAFF
CDR3 DNA: TGTGCCAGCAGCTTACAAAACACTGAAGCTTTCTTT

D gene: .
V gene: TRBV7-9
clone size: .
J gene: TRBJ1-1
CDR3 protein: CASSLIPEAFF
CDR3 DNA: TGTGCCAGCAGCTTAATCCCTGAAGCTTTCTTT

D gene: .
V gene: TRBV4-3
clone size: .
J gene: TRBJ1-1
CDR3 protein: CASSQGSAMNTEAFF
CDR3 DNA: TGCGCCAGCAGCCAAGGATCCGCGATGAACACTGAAGCTTTCTTT

D gene: .
V gene: TRBV5-1
clone size: .
J gene: TRBJ2-1
CDR3 protein: CASSLRGRNNNEQFF
CDR3 DNA: TGCGCCAGCAGCTTGCGTGGTAGAAATAACAATGAGCAGTTCTTC

D gene: .
V gene: TRBV19
clone size: .
J gene: TRBJ1-3
CDR3 protein: CASNVGIRSGNTIYF
CDR3 DNA: TGTGCCAGTAATGTGGGTATTCGCTCTGGAAACACCATATATTTT

D gene: TRBD1
V gene: TRBV15
clone size: .
J gene: TRBJ1-2
CDR3 protein: CVTSRSRDRARYTF
CDR3 DNA: TGTGTCACCAGCAGGTCCCGGGACAGGGCTCGCTACACCTTC

D gene: .
V gene: TRBV11-2
clone size: .
J gene: TRBJ2-7
CDR3 protein: CASSLVGNYEQYF
CDR3 DNA: TGTGCCAGCAGCTTAGTGGGCAACTACGAGCAGTACTTC

D gene: .
V gene: TRBV2
clone size: .
J gene: TRBJ2-7
CDR3 protein: CASSEALGTYEQYF
CDR3 DNA: TGTGCCAGCAGTGAAGCGCTGGGAACCTACGAGCAGTACTTC

D gene: .
V gene: TRBV2
clone size: .
J gene: TRBJ1-1
CDR3 protein: CASSLGTTEAFF
CDR3 DNA: TGTGCCAGCAGTTTGGGGACCACTGAAGCTTTCTTT

D gene: .
V gene: TRBV7-9
clone size: .
J gene: TRBJ1-6
CDR3 protein: CASSSKRELSSYNSPLHF
CDR3 DNA: TGTGCCAGCAGCTCAAAAAGGGAGTTATCCTCCTATAATTCACCCCTCCACTTT

D gene: TRBD1
V gene: TRBV4-1
clone size: .
J gene: TRBJ1-2
CDR3 protein: CASGGTDRDYYGYTF
CDR3 DNA: TGCGCCAGCGGGGGGACAGACAGGGACTACTATGGCTACACCTTC

D gene: .
V gene: TRBV29-1
clone size: .
J gene: TRBJ1-2
CDR3 protein: CSVEELQVGRTNYGYTF
CDR3 DNA: TGCAGCGTTGAAGAGCTCCAGGTCGGCCGCACTAACTATGGCTACACCTTC

D gene: TRBD1
V gene: TRBV7-9
clone size: .
J gene: TRBJ2-2
CDR3 protein: CATRGRLRELFF
CDR3 DNA: TGTGCCACCAGGGGGCGCCTGAGGGAGCTGTTTTTT

D gene: .
V gene: TRBV5-6
clone size: .
J gene: TRBJ2-1
CDR3 protein: CASSLSGFEQFF
CDR3 DNA: TGTGCCAGCAGCTTATCAGGGTTTGAGCAGTTCTTC

D gene: .
V gene: TRBV30
clone size: .
J gene: TRBJ1-6
CDR3 protein: CAWSVAPSPLHF
CDR3 DNA: TGTGCCTGGAGTGTAGCACCGTCACCCCTCCACTTT

D gene: TRBD2
V gene: TRBV2
clone size: .
J gene: TRBJ2-7
CDR3 protein: CASTFSGVGIYEQYF
CDR3 DNA: TGTGCCAGCACGTTTAGCGGGGTGGGTATCTACGAGCAGTACTTC

D gene: .
V gene: TRBV5-1
clone size: .
J gene: TRBJ2-3
CDR3 protein: CASSLDGGFGTDTQYF
CDR3 DNA: TGCGCCAGCAGCTTGGATGGGGGTTTTGGCACAGATACGCAGTATTTT

D gene: .
V gene: TRBV4-3
clone size: .
J gene: TRBJ2-3
CDR3 protein: CASSQGTLTDTQYF
CDR3 DNA: TGCGCCAGCAGCCAGGGGACCCTCACAGATACGCAGTATTTT

D gene: TRBD1
V gene: TRBV10-3
clone size: .
J gene: TRBJ1-3
CDR3 protein: CATQKGDRVGNTIYF
CDR3 DNA: TGTGCCACCCAGAAAGGCGACAGGGTGGGAAACACCATATATTTT

D gene: .
V gene: TRBV7-6
clone size: .
J gene: TRBJ1-2
CDR3 protein: CASSRDSNYGYTF
CDR3 DNA: TGTGCCAGCAGCAGGGACTCAAACTATGGCTACACCTTC

D gene: TRBD1
V gene: TRBV6-1
clone size: .
J gene: TRBJ2-7
CDR3 protein: CASSGAQGAEQYF
CDR3 DNA: TGTGCCAGCTCGGGTGCTCAGGGGGCCGAGCAGTACTTC

D gene: TRBD2
V gene: TRBV5-4
clone size: .
J gene: TRBJ2-7
CDR3 protein: CASSLPSPAGSYEQYF
CDR3 DNA: TGTGCCAGCAGCTTGCCCAGTCCAGCGGGGTCCTACGAGCAGTACTTC

D gene: .
V gene: TRBV5-1
clone size: .
J gene: TRBJ1-6
CDR3 protein: CASSSHPDTASPLHF
CDR3 DNA: TGCGCCAGCAGCTCCCACCCCGACACGGCTTCACCCCTCCACTTT

D gene: TRBD1
V gene: TRBV6-1
clone size: .
J gene: TRBJ2-5
CDR3 protein: CASSGRGQIQETQYF
CDR3 DNA: TGTGCCAGCAGTGGAAGGGGACAGATCCAAGAGACCCAGTACTTC

D gene: TRBD1
V gene: TRBV7-9
clone size: .
J gene: TRBJ2-1
CDR3 protein: CASSLPTGYNEQFF
CDR3 DNA: TGTGCCAGCAGCTTACCGACAGGGTACAATGAGCAGTTCTTC

D gene: .
V gene: TRBV5-1
clone size: once
J gene: TRBJ1-1
CDR3 protein: CASSLGSRNTEAFF
CDR3 DNA: TGCGCCAGCAGCTTGGGCAGCCGGAACACTGAAGCTTTCTTT

D gene: TRBD1
V gene: TRBV7-2
clone size: few
J gene: TRBJ1-1
CDR3 protein: CASSLGFTGVGTEAFF
CDR3 DNA: TGTGCCAGCAGCTTAGGCTTTACAGGGGTCGGCACTGAAGCTTTCTTT

D gene: .
V gene: TRBV7-9
clone size: .
J gene: TRBJ1-6
CDR3 protein: CASSLGVNSPLHF
CDR3 DNA: TGTGCCAGCAGCTTAGGGGTGAATTCACCCCTCCACTTT

D gene: .
V gene: TRBV19
clone size: .
J gene: TRBJ1-2
CDR3 protein: CASSFRGETSYGYTF
CDR3 DNA: TGTGCCAGTAGTTTCCGGGGAGAGACCAGCTATGGCTACACCTTC

D gene: TRBD2
V gene: TRBV7-9
clone size: .
J gene: TRBJ2-1
CDR3 protein: CASSLRGSGGANEQFF
CDR3 DNA: TGTGCCAGCAGCTTAAGGGGTAGCGGGGGGGCCAATGAGCAGTTCTTC

D gene: .
V gene: TRBV7-6
clone size: .
J gene: TRBJ1-1
CDR3 protein: CASSPRTAMMNTEAFF
CDR3 DNA: TGTGCCAGCAGCCCCCGGACAGCCATGATGAACACTGAAGCTTTCTTT

D gene: .
V gene: TRBV5-4
clone size: once
J gene: TRBJ2-7
CDR3 protein: CASSGGGTYEQYF
CDR3 DNA: TGTGCCAGCAGCGGGGGGGGCACCTACGAGCAGTACTTC

D gene: TRBD2
V gene: TRBV11-2
clone size: .
J gene: TRBJ2-7
CDR3 protein: CASSPRLAGGVYEQYF
CDR3 DNA: TGTGCCAGCAGCCCCCGACTAGCGGGGGGAGTCTACGAGCAGTACTTC

D gene: .
V gene: TRBV2
clone size: .
J gene: TRBJ2-2
CDR3 protein: CASSSGTGELFF
CDR3 DNA: TGTGCCAGCAGCTCGGGCACCGGGGAGCTGTTTTTT

D gene: .
V gene: TRBV29-1
clone size: .
J gene: TRBJ1-3
CDR3 protein: CSHFRQCGNTIYF
CDR3 DNA: TGCAGTCACTTCAGGCAGTGTGGAAACACCATATATTTT

D gene: TRBD1
V gene: TRBV5-1
clone size: .
J gene: TRBJ1-2
CDR3 protein: CASSAIPGQKYEGYTF
CDR3 DNA: TGCGCCAGCAGCGCAATCCCGGGACAGAAATATGAGGGCTACACCTTC

D gene: TRBD1
V gene: TRBV10-2
clone size: .
J gene: TRBJ2-2
CDR3 protein: CASRDRDDLSGELFF
CDR3 DNA: TGCGCCAGCAGGGACAGGGACGATCTCTCCGGGGAGCTGTTTTTT

D gene: .
V gene: TRBV5-1
clone size: .
J gene: TRBJ1-2
CDR3 protein: CASSLGEVFYGYTF
CDR3 DNA: TGCGCCAGCAGCTTGGGCGAGGTCTTCTATGGCTACACCTTC

D gene: TRBD2
V gene: TRBV27
clone size: .
J gene: TRBJ2-2
CDR3 protein: CASRLRKRGGATGELFF
CDR3 DNA: TGTGCCAGCAGATTACGAAAACGGGGGGGCGCCACCGGGGAGCTGTTTTTT

D gene: TRBD1
V gene: TRBV19
clone size: .
J gene: TRBJ1-1
CDR3 protein: CASQGQGNTEAFF
CDR3 DNA: TGTGCCAGTCAGGGACAGGGAAACACTGAAGCTTTCTTT

D gene: TRBD1
V gene: TRBV7-9
clone size: .
J gene: TRBJ2-1
CDR3 protein: CASSRRPGQGYNEQFF
CDR3 DNA: TGTGCCAGCAGCAGAAGACCGGGACAGGGATACAATGAGCAGTTCTTC

D gene: TRBD1
V gene: TRBV5-1
clone size: .
J gene: TRBJ1-2
CDR3 protein: CASSMPGQLYTF
CDR3 DNA: TGCGCCAGCAGCATGCCGGGACAGCTCTACACCTTC

D gene: .
V gene: TRBV4-1
clone size: .
J gene: TRBJ2-2
CDR3 protein: CASSQDRINGLAGELFF
CDR3 DNA: TGCGCCAGCAGCCAAGATCGTATTAACGGGTTAGCCGGGGAGCTGTTTTTT

D gene: TRBD1
V gene: TRBV7-8
clone size: .
J gene: TRBJ1-3
CDR3 protein: CASSSQGAVGNTIYF
CDR3 DNA: TGTGCCAGCAGCTCCCAGGGGGCAGTTGGAAACACCATATATTTT

D gene: TRBD2
V gene: TRBV6-1
clone size: .
J gene: TRBJ2-1
CDR3 protein: CASKFEGGGANEQFF
CDR3 DNA: TGTGCCAGTAAATTCGAGGGCGGGGGGGCTAATGAGCAGTTCTTC

D gene: .
V gene: TRBV10-3
clone size: .
J gene: TRBJ1-4
CDR3 protein: CATMRGGVNEKLFF
CDR3 DNA: TGTGCCACTATGAGGGGGGGGGTTAATGAAAAACTGTTTTTT

D gene: .
V gene: TRBV10-3
clone size: .
J gene: TRBJ1-2
CDR3 protein: CATFSRGRYGYTF
CDR3 DNA: TGTGCCACCTTTAGCAGGGGAAGGTATGGCTACACCTTC

D gene: .
V gene: TRBV14
clone size: once
J gene: TRBJ2-1
CDR3 protein: CASSQEAGKGVLLLANEQFF
CDR3 DNA: TGTGCCAGCAGCCAAGAGGCAGGGAAGGGGGTACTCCTTTTGGCGAATGAGCAGTTCTTC

D gene: .
V gene: TRBV4-1
clone size: .
J gene: TRBJ1-2
CDR3 protein: CASSQAGVNYGYTF
CDR3 DNA: TGCGCCAGCAGCCAAGCGGGAGTTAACTATGGCTACACCTTC

D gene: .
V gene: TRBV29-1
clone size: .
J gene: TRBJ1-2
CDR3 protein: CSVEVAGTYGYTF
CDR3 DNA: TGCAGCGTTGAAGTGGCGGGGACGTATGGCTACACCTTC

D gene: .
V gene: TRBV7-2
clone size: .
J gene: TRBJ1-2
CDR3 protein: CASSLGGGGWKGYTF
CDR3 DNA: TGTGCCAGCAGCTTAGGGGGAGGGGGATGGAAGGGCTACACCTTC